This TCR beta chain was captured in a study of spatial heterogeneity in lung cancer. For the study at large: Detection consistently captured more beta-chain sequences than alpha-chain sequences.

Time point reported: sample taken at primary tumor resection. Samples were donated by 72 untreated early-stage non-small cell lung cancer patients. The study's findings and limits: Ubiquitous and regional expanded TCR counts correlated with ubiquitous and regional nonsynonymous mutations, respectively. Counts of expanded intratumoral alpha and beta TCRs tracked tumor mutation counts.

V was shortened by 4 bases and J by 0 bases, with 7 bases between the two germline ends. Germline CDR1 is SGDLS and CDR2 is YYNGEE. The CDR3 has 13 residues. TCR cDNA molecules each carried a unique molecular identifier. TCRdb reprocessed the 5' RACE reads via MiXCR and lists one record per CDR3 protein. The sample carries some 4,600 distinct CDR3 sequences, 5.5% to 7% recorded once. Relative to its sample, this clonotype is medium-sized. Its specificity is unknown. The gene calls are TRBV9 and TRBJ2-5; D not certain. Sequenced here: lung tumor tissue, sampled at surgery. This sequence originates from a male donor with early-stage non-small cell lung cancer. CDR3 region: CASSSPYQETQYF. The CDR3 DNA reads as TGTGCCAGCAGCTCCCCGTACCAAGAGACCCAGTACTTC.